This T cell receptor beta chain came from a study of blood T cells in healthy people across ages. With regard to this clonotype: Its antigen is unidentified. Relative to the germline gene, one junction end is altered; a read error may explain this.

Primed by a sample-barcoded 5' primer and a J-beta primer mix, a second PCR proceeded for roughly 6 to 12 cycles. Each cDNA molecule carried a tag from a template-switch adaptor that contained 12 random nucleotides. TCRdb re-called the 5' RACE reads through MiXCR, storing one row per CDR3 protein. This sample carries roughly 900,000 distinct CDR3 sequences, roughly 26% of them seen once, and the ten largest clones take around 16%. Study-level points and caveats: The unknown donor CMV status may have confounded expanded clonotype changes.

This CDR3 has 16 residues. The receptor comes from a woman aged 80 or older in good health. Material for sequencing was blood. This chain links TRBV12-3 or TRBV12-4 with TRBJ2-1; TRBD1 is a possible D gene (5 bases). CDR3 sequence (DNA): TGCGCCAGCAGTCCAATCCTAACCTTCCTAGGGGATGAGCAGTTCTTC. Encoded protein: CASSPILTFLGDEQFF.